This T cell receptor beta chain was sequenced in a study of T cells after yellow fever vaccination (dated by TCRdb to the late 2010s). The study in broad terms: The SMART-Seq v4 Ultra Low Input RNA kit was used to prepare libraries from fractions with low cell numbers. The cohort comprised two healthy male donors, one aged 18 to 30 and one aged 30 to 40 years. Blood was drawn at multiple timepoints before and after primary and secondary immunization, with bulk PBMC replicates and cell subsets isolated. To follow T-cell clones before and after primary and booster YFV17D yellow fever vaccination, bulk TCR alpha and beta repertoires were sequenced over time.

On the study overall, not on this receptor specifically: The secondary T-cell response was found to be weaker but faster than the primary response, with a peak reached on day 5 rather than on day 15. Most clones expanded after primary vaccination (96% of CD4 and 88% of CD8) were re-detected after the booster, suggesting that broad memory maintenance occurred. A small fraction of clonotypes appeared in both the CD4 and CD8 compartments, likely as a result of convergent recombination. Because the study included only a couple of donors, the extent to which the findings can be generalized is limited. Computational filtering was needed because FACS-sorted repertoires could contain abundant contaminating clonotypes from the bulk population.

CDR1 and CDR2 were assigned from the germline V gene (reference sequence) as SEHNR and FQNEAQ. The CDR3 numbers 15 residues from cysteine through phenylalanine. The only DNA kept is the CDR3, 45 bases in frame from the first base. Trimming accounts for 6 bases at V and 3 bases at J, while the number of junction bases matched to no gene is 8. This clonotype has more than one count but fewer than ten. Its antigen specificity is not known. The input lacks base qualities; no much larger clone sits a single base away. This specimen's treatment or condition label, interpreted: live attenuated yellow fever vaccine strain. At each blood-draw timepoint, two biological replicates of bulk PBMCs were obtained. A standard Ficoll-Paque protocol was used to isolate PBMCs from peripheral blood. RNA was extracted with TriZol from bulk PBMCs, CD4 and CD8 fractions, and dextramer-positive and dextramer-negative fractions.

TCR cDNA was synthesized by 5'RACE template switching, through which a universal primer site and unique molecular identifiers were introduced. cDNA synthesis was primed from both the TCR alpha and TCR beta constant segments. Libraries were amplified in two PCR steps, with sample barcodes and sequencing adapters added in the second step. Libraries were sequenced on Illumina HiSeq 2500 (2x100 bp) or NovaSeq (2x150 bp). As for how the authors treated the data: MIGEC handled demultiplexing of reads and collapsing into UMI consensus sequences, while MiXCR performed V(D)J alignment. Using edgeR on replicate PBMC samples, clonotypes were called vaccine-responding if FDR was below 0.01 and the log2 fold change was above 5 up to day 15. CD4 or CD8 identity was assigned to each bulk clonotype according to whether the clonotype was present at higher abundance in the sequenced CD4 repertoire or the sequenced CD8 repertoire. The public reads were quality trimmed at Q25 with fastp and then assembled into clones with MiXCR by TCRdb, keeping productive beta chains. Under each unique CDR3 protein, matching rows form one entry showing the most common genes and DNA. The V and J calls and clone size are TCRdb's, not the authors'. The sample contains 350,000 or so distinct CDR3 sequences, roughly 8.4% of them found a single time. Together, the top ten hold 17% of the sample.

The rearranged segments are TRBV7-9 and TRBJ1-3, and TRBD1 matches 7 of the central bases. Sequenced here: PBMCs, sampled about 41 days after the first yellow fever vaccination. The receptor's source is a man aged 18 to 30 who received the YFV17D yellow fever vaccine. In nucleotide form, the sequence is TGTGCCAGCAGGCCCGGGACAGCGATTGGAAACACCATATATTTT. It translates as CASRPGTAIGNTIYF.